This T cell receptor beta chain was recovered during a study of T cell responses to AZD1222 COVID-19 vaccine. As for the study in general: Pooled samples include second doses given at about 4 or 12 weeks.

A note on this clone: Its specificity is not known.

Sequenced by immunoSEQ multiplex PCR; TCRdb stores in-frame clones only, minus some. Of 100,000 or so clones listed, about 83% are singletons. Study-level points and caveats: The donor group comprised mostly white British people and more females; the analysis possibly underestimated clonal diversity. The breadth and depth of Spike-specific TCRs increased once two AZD1222 doses had been given. At baseline, seropositivity was found in only 6 or 7 AZD1222 recipients.

Trimming took 3 bases from V and 2 from J; bases not matched to a gene: 6. The CDR3 spans 15 residues. In germline, CDR1 is MDHEN, CDR2 SYDVKM. The chain is built from TRBV28 and TRBJ2-7; 8 nucleotides line up with TRBD1. The sequences come from peripheral blood, collected on day 0 of AZD1222 vaccination. The TCR originated in an adult in good health. The CDR3 DNA follows: TGTGCCAGCAGTTTTGGGGGGACAGGAGCCTACGAGCAGTACTTC. This translates into CASSFGGTGAYEQYF.